The rows below give T cell receptor beta chains drawn from one sample of a study of naive and memory T cell subsets. Via MiXCR, TCRdb re-called the UMI-ligation and nested PCR reads, giving one row per CDR3 protein. The sample gives tens of thousands of distinct CDR3 sequences, 11% of which show up once; just over 0.13% is in the top ten. The sequencing input was naive CD4+ T cells from blood. The receptor source for this set is a human donor in good health. CDR3s include the opening cysteine and the closing phenylalanine or tryptophan. A D gene is named only where the DNA matches it firmly.

CAWDTTRETQYF,-,TRBJ2-5,TRBV30
CASSFSPGLATSYEQYF,TRBD2,TRBJ2-7,TRBV12-3/TRBV12-4
CSARNQGFGSPLHF,-,TRBJ1-6,TRBV20-1
CASWGVGGGGETQYF,TRBD2,TRBJ2-5,TRBV12-3/TRBV12-4
CATSDGTTHTQYF,TRBD2,TRBJ2-3,TRBV24-1
CASSQDLSGNQPQHF,-,TRBJ1-5,TRBV12-3/TRBV12-4
CASSPRTQGVTQYF,-,TRBJ2-5,TRBV2
CSAPLGGGRAYEQYF,TRBD2,TRBJ2-7,TRBV20-1
CASSFLGQVYNEQFF,TRBD1,TRBJ2-1,TRBV12-3/TRBV12-4
CATSDPRQPSGELFF,-,TRBJ2-2,TRBV24-1
CSVERSRGPGDTQYF,-,TRBJ2-3,TRBV29-1
CASSLGDSFGNQPQHF,TRBD1,TRBJ1-5,TRBV7-8
CASSPGLEETQYF,-,TRBJ2-5,TRBV18
CASSSGAMSNQPQHF,-,TRBJ1-5,TRBV6-2/TRBV6-3
CASSQGQGGTGELFF,TRBD1,TRBJ2-2,TRBV3-1
CSVEDRPNQETQYF,-,TRBJ2-5,TRBV29-1
CASSRSGATGELFF,TRBD2,TRBJ2-2,TRBV7-3
CASSLVRRASTDTQYF,-,TRBJ2-3,TRBV12-3/TRBV12-4
CSVMTGTSLGDTQYF,TRBD2,TRBJ2-3,TRBV29-1
CASRTDQPQHF,-,TRBJ1-5,TRBV28
CASSQEWLAGFTGELFF,-,TRBJ2-2,TRBV14
CASTSRTPNPYEQYF,-,TRBJ2-7,TRBV7-3
CASSPLVFSGNTIYF,-,TRBJ1-3,TRBV18
CSARDPSGQLPYEQYF,-,TRBJ2-7,TRBV20-1
CASSQAPVEQFF,-,TRBJ2-1,TRBV3-1
CASSLYSFLGTDTQYF,-,TRBJ2-3,TRBV7-8
CASSSQAGDTDTQYF,TRBD2,TRBJ2-3,TRBV7-3
CASSGTVSGNTIYF,-,TRBJ1-3,TRBV2
CARSLRGPAKRQFF,-,TRBJ2-1,TRBV5-3
CASSLISGSRLDTGELFF,-,TRBJ2-2,TRBV11-2
CASSQVAGPSLGNTIYF,-,TRBJ1-3,TRBV4-2
CASSESLADTQYF,-,TRBJ2-3,TRBV18
CASSKQPGGTYGYTF,-,TRBJ1-2,TRBV6-5
CASSLTLSSGANVLTF,-,TRBJ2-6,TRBV27
CASSLRSGTQNTGELFF,-,TRBJ2-2,TRBV7-2
CASIFRESTDTQYF,-,TRBJ2-3,TRBV12-3/TRBV12-4
CASRKSPEQFF,-,TRBJ2-1,TRBV6-2/TRBV6-3
CASSPPPGVGSYEQYF,-,TRBJ2-7,TRBV14
CASRRLTGIGNEQFF,TRBD1,TRBJ2-1,TRBV6-2/TRBV6-3
CASSEEGGASHHTQYF,-,TRBJ2-3,TRBV4-3
CASSLGSQANEKLFF,-,TRBJ1-4,TRBV7-9
CASSLDIGRADKNIQYF,TRBD2,TRBJ2-4,TRBV7-2
CASMPSSYNEQFF,-,TRBJ2-1,TRBV19
CASSFTGEFSYGYTF,-,TRBJ1-2,TRBV7-9
CASSRFRGHEQYF,TRBD1,TRBJ2-7,TRBV6-2/TRBV6-3
CASSYGMHEKLFF,-,TRBJ1-4,TRBV6-6
CSVPSLGCRETQYF,-,TRBJ2-5,TRBV29-1
CASSLARTGPSKQYF,-,TRBJ2-7,TRBV5-6
CASSRDQGFNQPQHF,-,TRBJ1-5,TRBV4-3
CASSDPRKQRDRGTDTQYF,TRBD1,TRBJ2-3,TRBV6-4
CASSDETGTYNEQFF,-,TRBJ2-1,TRBV2
CASSLPTSGAYNEQFF,TRBD2,TRBJ2-1,TRBV28
CASSSLPDEQFF,-,TRBJ2-1,TRBV28
CASSLEGGPVQQYF,-,TRBJ2-7,TRBV11-2
CASSYGESTEAFF,-,TRBJ1-1,TRBV6-6
CASSQEGRVGSPDTQYF,-,TRBJ2-3,TRBV4-3
CSARTATSGTEAFF,-,TRBJ1-1,TRBV29-1
CASSYRQGFGYTF,TRBD1,TRBJ1-2,TRBV6-5
CASSSGRSSYEQYF,TRBD2,TRBJ2-7,TRBV6-1
CASSFDRGSNQPQHF,TRBD1,TRBJ1-5,TRBV7-2